The clone carrying this T cell receptor beta chain was detected a few times. Molecular barcoding with unique molecular identifiers was used for the TCRbeta library. TCRdb ran MiXCR on the PCR reads and lists one entry per CDR3 protein. This sample has hundreds of thousands of distinct CDR3 sequences; 13% occur once, and the top ten carry roughly 4.3%. The CDR3 has 11 amino acids. Germline CDR1 is DFQATT and CDR2 is SNEGSKA (reference sequence). Deletions cut 6 bases from V and 9 bases from J, with 12 bases between. These data belong to a study of T-cell reconstitution after alpha-beta-depleted transplantation in children.

This rearrangement joins TRBV20-1 to TRBJ2-1; no definite D call. This TCR derives from a human donor who donated a stem cell graft to a child with Fanconi anemia. Material: PBMCs, obtained from the stem cell graft. CDR3 sequence: CSARLGLEQFF. For the CDR3, the DNA is TGCAGTGCCCGTCTGGGTCTTGAGCAGTTCTTC.